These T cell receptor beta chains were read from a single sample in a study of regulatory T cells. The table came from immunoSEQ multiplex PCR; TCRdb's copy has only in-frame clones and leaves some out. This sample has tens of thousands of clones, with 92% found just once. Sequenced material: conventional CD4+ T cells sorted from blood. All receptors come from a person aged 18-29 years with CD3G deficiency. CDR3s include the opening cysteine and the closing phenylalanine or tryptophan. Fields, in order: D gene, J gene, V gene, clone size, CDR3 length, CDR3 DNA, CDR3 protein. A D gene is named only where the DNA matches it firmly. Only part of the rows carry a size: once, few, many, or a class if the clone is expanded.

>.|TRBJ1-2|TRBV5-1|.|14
TGCGCCAGCAGCTTGGTCCCAGGGATGGATGGCTACACCTTC
CASSLVPGMDGYTF
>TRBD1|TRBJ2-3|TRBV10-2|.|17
TGCGCCAGCAGTGAGTCCCGTCAAGGGGGCGGCACAGATACGCAGTATTTT
CASSESRQGGGTDTQYF
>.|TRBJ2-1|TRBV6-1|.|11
TGTGCCAGCGTTCTCGGGTTTGAGCAGTTCTTC
CASVLGFEQFF
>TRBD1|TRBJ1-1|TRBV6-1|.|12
TGTGCCAGTACAGGGGGCTGGACTGAAGCTTTCTTT
CASTGGWTEAFF
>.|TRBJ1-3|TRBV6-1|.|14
TGTGCCAGCAGTGAGTCGGGGTTAGATAACACCATATATTTT
CASSESGLDNTIYF
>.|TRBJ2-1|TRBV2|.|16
TGTGCCAGCAGTGAAGGTTCCAGGGGAAAGAACAATGAGCAGTTCTTC
CASSEGSRGKNNEQFF
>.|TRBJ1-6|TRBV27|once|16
TGTGCCAGCAGTTTAAGATACAGTTCCTATAATTCACCCCTCCACTTT
CASSLRYSSYNSPLHF
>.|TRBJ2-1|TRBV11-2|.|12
TGTGCCAGCAGCGTAAAGGGGGGGCCCCTGTTCTTC
CASSVKGGPLFF
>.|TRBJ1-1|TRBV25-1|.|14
TGTGCCAGCAGTGAATCAGGAATTACCCCATGGGGGGTCTTT
CASSESGITPWGVF
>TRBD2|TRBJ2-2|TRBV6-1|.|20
TGTGCCAGCAGTGAAGGTCTATCTAGCGGGAGGTCCCGGGTTGGCGGGGAGCTGTTTTTT
CASSEGLSSGRSRVGGELFF
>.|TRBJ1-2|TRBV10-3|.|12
TGTGCCATCACCAAGGGGAGCTATGGCTACACCTTC
CAITKGSYGYTF
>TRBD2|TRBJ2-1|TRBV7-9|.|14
TGTGCCAGCAGCTTAGTTAGCGGGTACAATGAGCAGTTCTTC
CASSLVSGYNEQFF
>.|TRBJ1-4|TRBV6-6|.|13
TGTGCCAGCAGCCGGACAATTAATGAAAAACTGTTTTTT
CASSRTINEKLFF
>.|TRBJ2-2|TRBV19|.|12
TGTGCCAGTAGAACGGGATCCGGGGAGCTGTTTTTT
CASRTGSGELFF
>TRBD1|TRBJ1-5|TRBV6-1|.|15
TGTGCCAGCTGGGGACAGGGCCGTGGCAATCAGCCCCAGCATTTT
CASWGQGRGNQPQHF
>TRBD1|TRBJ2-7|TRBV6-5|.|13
TGTGCCAGCAAAGGGACAGTTAGCTACGAGCAGTACTTC
CASKGTVSYEQYF
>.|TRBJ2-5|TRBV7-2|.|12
TGTGCCAGCAGCCGCAGGGACGGGACCCAGTACTTC
CASSRRDGTQYF
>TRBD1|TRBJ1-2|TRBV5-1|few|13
TGCGCCAGCAGCTTGTCAGGGGGCAATGGCTACACCTTC
CASSLSGGNGYTF
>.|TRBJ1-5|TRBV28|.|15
TGTGCCAGCAGCCTCTGGGGGATACAGGGTCAGCCCCAGCATTTT
CASSLWGIQGQPQHF
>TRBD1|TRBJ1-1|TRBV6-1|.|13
TGTGCCAGCAGACTGGACAGGGTCGGTGAAGCTTTCTTT
CASRLDRVGEAFF
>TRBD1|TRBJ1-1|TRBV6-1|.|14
TGTGCCAGCAGGGACAGGGGTTATAGAACTGAAGCTTTCTTT
CASRDRGYRTEAFF
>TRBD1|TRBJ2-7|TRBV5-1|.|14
TGCGCCAGCAGTTTACAGGGACAGGGGGAGGAGCAGTACTTC
CASSLQGQGEEQYF
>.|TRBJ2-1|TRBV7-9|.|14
TGTGCCAGCAGCCGATCGGGGATTCTCAATGAGCAGTTCTTC
CASSRSGILNEQFF
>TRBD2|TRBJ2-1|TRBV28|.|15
TGTGCCAGCAGTCCCAGCGGGAGAGTCTACAATGAGCAGTTCTTC
CASSPSGRVYNEQFF
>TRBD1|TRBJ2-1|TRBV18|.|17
TGTGCCAGCTTAACGACGTCCACAGGGGGCGGGTACAATGAGCAGTTCTTC
CASLTTSTGGGYNEQFF
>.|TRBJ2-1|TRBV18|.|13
TGTGCCAGCTCACCAGGGATAGCGGAACGTCAGTTCTTC
CASSPGIAERQFF
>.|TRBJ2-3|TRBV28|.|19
TGTGCCAGCTCCCGCGGGGGCGCGTATAGGACTACCCTCACAGATACGCAGTATTTT
CASSRGGAYRTTLTDTQYF
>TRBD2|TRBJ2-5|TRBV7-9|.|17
TGTGCCAGCAGCTTAATGGGACTAGCGGGAGGTCGGGAGACCCAGTACTTC
CASSLMGLAGGRETQYF
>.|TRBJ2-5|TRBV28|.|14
TGTGCCAGCAGTTTGGGACGGCCCACGGCGACCCAGTACTTC
CASSLGRPTATQYF
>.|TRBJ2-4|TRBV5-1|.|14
TGCGCCAGCAGCTTCGGGGGAGCTGGGAACATTCAGTACTTC
CASSFGGAGNIQYF
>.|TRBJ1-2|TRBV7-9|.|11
TGTGCCAGCAGCCCCGGGCATGGCTACACCTTC
CASSPGHGYTF
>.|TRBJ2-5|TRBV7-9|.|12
TGTGCCAGCAGCTTAAGGCGGGAGACCCAGTACTTC
CASSLRRETQYF
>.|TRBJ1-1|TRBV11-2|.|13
TGTGCCAGCAGCTTAGAAGGGGACACTGAAGCTTTCTTT
CASSLEGDTEAFF
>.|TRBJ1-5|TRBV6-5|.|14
TGTGCCAGCAGTTACTCGCAGGCCAATCAGCCCCAGCATTTT
CASSYSQANQPQHF
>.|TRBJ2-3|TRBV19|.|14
TGTGCCAGTAGTCCGGGTCCGAGCACAGATACGCAGTATTTT
CASSPGPSTDTQYF
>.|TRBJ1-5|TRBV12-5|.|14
TGTGCTAGTGGTCTAACGGGGGGGAGGCAGCCCCAGCATTTT
CASGLTGGRQPQHF
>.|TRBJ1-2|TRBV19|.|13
TGTGCCAGTAGTCCGGCAGGAAGATATGGCTACACCTTC
CASSPAGRYGYTF
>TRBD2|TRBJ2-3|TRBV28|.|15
TGTGCCAGCAGAAATAGCGGGAGCCCCGGGGATACGCAGTATTTT
CASRNSGSPGDTQYF
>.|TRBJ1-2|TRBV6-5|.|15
TGTGCCAGCAGTTACTCATTACAGCCGACCTATGGCTACACCTTC
CASSYSLQPTYGYTF
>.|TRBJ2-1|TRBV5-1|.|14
TGCGCCAGCAGCTTGGGAGGTGTTGGGGGTGAGCAGTTCTTC
CASSLGGVGGEQFF
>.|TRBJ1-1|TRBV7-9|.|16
TGTGCCAGCAGCTTAGTACTGGTTGGGTCAGGGCTTGAAGCTTTCTTT
CASSLVLVGSGLEAFF
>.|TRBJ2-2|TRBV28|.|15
TGTGCCAGCAGTTTAATGCAGGGGAGGATCGGGGAGCTGTTTTTT
CASSLMQGRIGELFF
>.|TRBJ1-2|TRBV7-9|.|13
TGTGCCAGCAGCTCATCCGGAGGATATGGCTACACCTTC
CASSSSGGYGYTF
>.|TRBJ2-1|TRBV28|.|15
TGTGCCAGCAGTTTATCCCTAGCCCCTGCGGTTGAGCAGTTCTTC
CASSLSLAPAVEQFF
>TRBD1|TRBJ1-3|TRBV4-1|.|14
TGCGCCAGCAGCCATGACAGGGACAGAAACACCATATATTTT
CASSHDRDRNTIYF
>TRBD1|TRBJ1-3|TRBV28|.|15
TGTGCCAGCAGTTTAGACAGGGGAACTGGAAACACCATATATTTT
CASSLDRGTGNTIYF